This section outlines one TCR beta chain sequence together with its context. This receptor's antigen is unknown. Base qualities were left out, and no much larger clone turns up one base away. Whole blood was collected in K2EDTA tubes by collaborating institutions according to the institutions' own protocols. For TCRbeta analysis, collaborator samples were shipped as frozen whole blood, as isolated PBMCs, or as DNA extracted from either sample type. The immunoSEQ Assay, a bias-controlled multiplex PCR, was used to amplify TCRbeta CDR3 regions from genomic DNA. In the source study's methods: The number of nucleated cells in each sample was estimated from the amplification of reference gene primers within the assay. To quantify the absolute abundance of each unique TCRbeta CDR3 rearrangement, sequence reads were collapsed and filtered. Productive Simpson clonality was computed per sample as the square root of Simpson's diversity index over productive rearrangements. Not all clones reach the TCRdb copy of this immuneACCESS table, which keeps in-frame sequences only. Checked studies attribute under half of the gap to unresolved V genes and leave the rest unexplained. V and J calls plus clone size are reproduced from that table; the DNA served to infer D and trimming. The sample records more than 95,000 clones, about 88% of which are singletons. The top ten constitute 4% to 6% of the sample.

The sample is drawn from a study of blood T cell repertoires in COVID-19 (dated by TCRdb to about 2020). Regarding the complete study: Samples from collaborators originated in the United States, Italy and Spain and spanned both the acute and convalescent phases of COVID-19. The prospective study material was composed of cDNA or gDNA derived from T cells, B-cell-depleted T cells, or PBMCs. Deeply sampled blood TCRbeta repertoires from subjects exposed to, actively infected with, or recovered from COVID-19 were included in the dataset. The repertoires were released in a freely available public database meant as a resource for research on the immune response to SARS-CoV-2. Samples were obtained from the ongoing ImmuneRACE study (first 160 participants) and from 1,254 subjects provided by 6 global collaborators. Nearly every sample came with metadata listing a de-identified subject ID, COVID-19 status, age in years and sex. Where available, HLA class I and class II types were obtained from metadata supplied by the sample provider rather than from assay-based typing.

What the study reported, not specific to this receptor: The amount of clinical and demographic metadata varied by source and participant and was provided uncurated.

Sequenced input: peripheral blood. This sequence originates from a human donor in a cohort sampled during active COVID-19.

The nucleotide sequence reads as follows: TGTGCCAGTACCCGGGACAGGGCGAGCAATCAGCCCCAGCATTTT. Its translation reads: CASTRDRASNQPQHF. In this chain, TRBV19 is recombined with TRBJ1-5; 9 junctional bases match TRBD1. For this chain, trimming is 7 bases at the V end and 1 base at the J end, and the number of junction bases without a gene match is 5. The germline V gene encodes CDR1 LNHDA and CDR2 SQIVND (reference sequence). The CDR3 numbers 15 residues from cysteine through phenylalanine. The DNA shown is the 45-base CDR3, in frame from base 1.